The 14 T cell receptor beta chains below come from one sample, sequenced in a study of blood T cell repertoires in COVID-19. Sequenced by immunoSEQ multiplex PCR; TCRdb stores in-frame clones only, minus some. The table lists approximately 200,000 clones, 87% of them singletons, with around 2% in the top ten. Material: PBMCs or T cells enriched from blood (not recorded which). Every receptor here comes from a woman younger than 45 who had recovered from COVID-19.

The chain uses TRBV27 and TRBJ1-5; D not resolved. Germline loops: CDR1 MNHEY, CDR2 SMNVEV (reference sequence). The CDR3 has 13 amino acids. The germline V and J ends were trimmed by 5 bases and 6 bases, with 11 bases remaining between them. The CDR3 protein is CASSPSRSQPQHF. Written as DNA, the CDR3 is TGTGCCAGCAGTCCTAGTCGGAGTCAGCCCCAGCATTTT.

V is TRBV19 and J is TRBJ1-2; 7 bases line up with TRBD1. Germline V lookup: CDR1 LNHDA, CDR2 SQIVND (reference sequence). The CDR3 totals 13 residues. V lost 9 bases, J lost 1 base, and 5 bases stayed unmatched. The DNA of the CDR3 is TGTGCCAGCGCAGGGGGTTTTAACTATGGCTACACCTTC. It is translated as CASAGGFNYGYTF.

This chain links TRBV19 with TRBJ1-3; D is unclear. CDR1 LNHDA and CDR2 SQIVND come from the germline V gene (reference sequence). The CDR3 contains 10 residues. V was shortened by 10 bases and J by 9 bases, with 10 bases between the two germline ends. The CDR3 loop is CATIGGTIYF. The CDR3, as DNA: TGTGCCACTATCGGTGGCACCATATATTTT.

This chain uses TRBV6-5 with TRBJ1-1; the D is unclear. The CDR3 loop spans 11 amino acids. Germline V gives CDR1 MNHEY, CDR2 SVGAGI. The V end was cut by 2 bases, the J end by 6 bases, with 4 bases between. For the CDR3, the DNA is TGTGCCAGCAGTTACGAGGCTGAAGCTTTCTTT. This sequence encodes CASSYEAEAFF.

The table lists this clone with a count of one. The CDR3 region has the DNA TGTGCCAGTAGTAACGGACAGGGCCTTGAAGCTTTCTTT. This gives the protein CASSNGQGLEAFF. V gene TRBV19 combines with J gene TRBJ1-1; 8 bases are shared with TRBD1. From germline, CDR1 is LNHDA and CDR2 SQIVND (reference sequence). CDR3 size: 13 residues. V lost 4 bases and J lost 7; bases outside the gene matches: 5.

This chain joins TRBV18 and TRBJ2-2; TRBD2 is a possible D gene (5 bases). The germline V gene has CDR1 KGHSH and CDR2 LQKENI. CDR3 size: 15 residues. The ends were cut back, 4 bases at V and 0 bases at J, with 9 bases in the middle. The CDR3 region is CASSLEGANTGELFF. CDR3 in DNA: TGTGCCAGCTCACTTGAGGGAGCGAACACCGGGGAGCTGTTTTTT.

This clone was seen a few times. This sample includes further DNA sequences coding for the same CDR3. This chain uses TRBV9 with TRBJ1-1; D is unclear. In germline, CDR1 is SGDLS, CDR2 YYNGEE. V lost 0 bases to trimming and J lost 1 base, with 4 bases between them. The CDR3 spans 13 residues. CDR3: CASSVVRNTEAFF. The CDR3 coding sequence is TGTGCCAGCAGCGTAGTGCGGAACACTGAAGCTTTCTTT. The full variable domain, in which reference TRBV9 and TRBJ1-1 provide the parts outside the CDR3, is DSGVTQTPKHLITATGQRVTLRCSPRSGDLSVYWYQQSLDQGLQFLIQYYNGEERAKGNILERFSAQQFPDLHSELNLSSLELGDSALYFCASSVVRNTEAFFGQGTRLTVV.

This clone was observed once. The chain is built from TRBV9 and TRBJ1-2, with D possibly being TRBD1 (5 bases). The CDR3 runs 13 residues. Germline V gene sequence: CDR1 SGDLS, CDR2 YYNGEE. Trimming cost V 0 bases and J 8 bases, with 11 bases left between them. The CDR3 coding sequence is TGTGCCAGCAGCGTAGGGGGATGGGGCGGCTACACCTTC. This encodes CASSVGGWGGYTF.

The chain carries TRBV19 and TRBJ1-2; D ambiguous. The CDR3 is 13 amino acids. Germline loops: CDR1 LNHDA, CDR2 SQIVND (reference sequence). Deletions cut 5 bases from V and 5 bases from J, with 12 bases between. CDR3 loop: CASSADLRYGYTF. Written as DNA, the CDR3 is TGTGCCAGTAGTGCCGACTTGAGGTATGGCTACACCTTC.

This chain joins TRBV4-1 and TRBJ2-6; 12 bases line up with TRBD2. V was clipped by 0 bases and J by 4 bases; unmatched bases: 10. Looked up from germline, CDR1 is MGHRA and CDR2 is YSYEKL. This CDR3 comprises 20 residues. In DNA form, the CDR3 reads TGCGCCAGCAGCCAAGACCCTATACTAGCGGGGGGCTCAGGGGCCAACGTCCTGACTTTC. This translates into CASSQDPILAGGSGANVLTF.

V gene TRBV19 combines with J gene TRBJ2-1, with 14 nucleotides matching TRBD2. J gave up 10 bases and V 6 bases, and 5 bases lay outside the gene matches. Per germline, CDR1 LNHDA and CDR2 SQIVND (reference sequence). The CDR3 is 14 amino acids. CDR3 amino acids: CASSGTSGSIEQFF. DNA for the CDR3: TGTGCCAGTAGCGGGACTAGCGGGAGTATAGAGCAGTTCTTC.

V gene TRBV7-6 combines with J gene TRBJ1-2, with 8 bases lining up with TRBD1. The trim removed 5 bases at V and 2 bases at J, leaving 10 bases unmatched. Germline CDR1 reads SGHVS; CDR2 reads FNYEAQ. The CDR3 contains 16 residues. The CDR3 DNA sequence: TGTGCCAGCAGCCTCAGGGGGCGAAAGACGAACTATGGCTACACCTTC. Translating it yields CASSLRGRKTNYGYTF.

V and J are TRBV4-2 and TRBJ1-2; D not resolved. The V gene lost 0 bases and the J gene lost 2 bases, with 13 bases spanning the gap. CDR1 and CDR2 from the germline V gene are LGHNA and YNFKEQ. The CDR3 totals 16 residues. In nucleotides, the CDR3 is TGTGCCAGCAGCCAAGAGGCAGGCGTTCGAAACTATGGCTACACCTTC. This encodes CASSQEAGVRNYGYTF.

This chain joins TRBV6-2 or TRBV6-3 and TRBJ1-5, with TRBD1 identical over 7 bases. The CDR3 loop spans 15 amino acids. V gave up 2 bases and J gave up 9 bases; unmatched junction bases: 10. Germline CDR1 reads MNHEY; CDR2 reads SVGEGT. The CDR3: CASSYPTGQWGPQHF. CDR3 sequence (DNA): TGTGCCAGCAGTTACCCCACGGGACAGTGGGGGCCCCAGCATTTT.